The next 3 T cell receptor beta chains were all read from a single sample in a study of blood T cell repertoires in COVID-19. Assay used: immunoSEQ multiplex PCR; TCRdb lists only in-frame clones, some missing. This sample has tens of thousands of clones, with roughly 88% found just once. Specimen: peripheral blood. The receptors were sampled from a man between 45 and 60 years old with acute or convalescent COVID-19.

The chain has TRBV13 and TRBJ1-3; the D gene is possibly TRBD1 (6 bases). CDR3 length: 13 residues. Trimming stripped 3 bases from V and 13 bases from J, with 16 bases between. Per the germline V gene, CDR1 is PRHDT and CDR2 is FYEKMQ (reference sequence). The CDR3 protein is CASSFGVGGTIYF. In DNA form, the CDR3 reads TGTGCCAGCAGCTTTGGGGTAGGGGGTACGATATATTTT.

The rearrangement links TRBV19 to TRBJ1-1; D is unresolved. This CDR3 comprises 14 residues. Looked up from germline, CDR1 is LNHDA and CDR2 is SQIVND (reference sequence). Deletions cut 6 bases from V and 3 bases from J, with 14 bases between. CDR3 DNA: TGTGCCAGTAGGGCGCGACTCGAGGACACTGAAGCTTTCTTT. Its protein product is CASRARLEDTEAFF.

This chain uses TRBV6-4 with TRBJ2-3, with 8 bases aligning to TRBD2. With V trimmed by 3 bases and J by 3 bases, 8 bases remained unmatched. The CDR3 covers 16 residues. Looked up from germline, CDR1 is MRHNA and CDR2 is SNTAGT. For the CDR3, the DNA is TGTGCCAGCAGTGAATCAATGGCTAGCGGGACAGATACGCAGTATTTT. This gives the protein CASSESMASGTDTQYF.